The clone carrying this T cell receptor (beta chain) came up many times. Its antigen is as yet unknown. The data derive from a study of T cells in Graves' hyperthyroidism and ophthalmopathy. Across the study: Peripheral blood samples were taken at initial diagnosis, prior to any treatment.

Ophthalmopathy patients had moderate-to-severe active disease, CAS ≥3, NOSPECS ≥4, and disease duration under 3 months. There were TCR beta CDR3 regions amplified from RNA transcripts. An initial round of RT-PCR targeting the TCR CDR3 relied on the HTBI primer set. TCRdb redid the calling of the multiplex PCR reads with MiXCR, one entry per CDR3 protein. This sample has about 300,000 distinct CDR3 sequences, with roughly 18% found just once. Points from the study as a whole: A model using 13 V-J features told ophthalmopathy apart from stable hyperthyroidism. Ophthalmopathy was model-predicted a median roughly 6.5 months pre-onset.

The source is a man in his fifties or sixties with Graves' ophthalmopathy. What was sequenced was blood.

CDR3 loop: CASSLGGGPIFYEQYF. CDR3 DNA: TGTGCCAGCAGTTTAGGGGGCGGGCCGATCTTCTACGAGCAGTACTTC. J is TRBJ2-7 and V is TRBV12-3 or TRBV12-4; D could derive from TRBD1 or TRBD2 (5 bases each). Trimming cost V 1 base and J 3 bases, with 16 bases left between them. CDR3 length equals 16 residues.